The clone carrying this TCR beta chain was seen repeatedly, ten times or more. Its antigen is currently unknown. Trimming took 3 bases from V and 5 from J; bases not matched to a gene: 7. The germline V gene encodes CDR1 SGHRS and CDR2 YFSETQ. The CDR3 sequence is 14 residues long. This record belongs to a study of identical twins. Study outcomes and limitations: Memory repertoires lacked the insertion deficit that abundant cord blood beta clonotypes showed.

The donors were all healthy and Caucasian. Template switching created a universal primer site, and the cDNA included unique molecular identifiers. One entry per CDR3 protein, called by TCRdb with MiXCR from the 5' RACE reads. The sample holds 690,000 or so distinct CDR3 sequences, 6.1% seen once. Input material: naive T cells sorted from blood. This sequence was found in a man aged 18-30 years in good health. The rearrangement links TRBV5-1 to TRBJ1-1; 7 bases map to TRBD1. CDR3 DNA: TGCGCCAGCAGCTCCCAGGGGGTAGGAACTGAAGCTTTCTTT. It translates to CASSSQGVGTEAFF.